This T cell receptor beta chain was sequenced for a study of CD8 T cells in ankylosing spondylitis. A quantitative 5'-RACE method, one with molecular barcodes, was used to make TCR beta libraries. TCRdb re-called the 5' RACE reads through MiXCR, storing one row per CDR3 protein. The sample has a few hundred thousand distinct CDR3 sequences, about 20% seen once. This clonotype was counted between two and nine times. What it binds is unknown. The length of the CDR3 is 15 residues. Germline CDR1 reads SGHRS; CDR2 reads YFSETQ. J lost 8 bases, V lost 4 bases, and 8 bases had no gene match. Study results and caveats: Disease-linked clones were reportedly significantly enriched in matched ankylosing spondylitis synovial fluid.

The receptor comes from a male donor with ankylosing spondylitis or in good health (not recorded which). Sequenced input: blood, either unsorted or a sorted T cell fraction (not recorded which). V usage is TRBV5-1 and J usage is TRBJ2-2; 10 nucleotides match TRBD1. In DNA form, the CDR3 reads TGCGCCAGCAGCGCGGGACAGGGGCTCGGAGGGGAGCTGTTTTTT. As protein: CASSAGQGLGGELFF.